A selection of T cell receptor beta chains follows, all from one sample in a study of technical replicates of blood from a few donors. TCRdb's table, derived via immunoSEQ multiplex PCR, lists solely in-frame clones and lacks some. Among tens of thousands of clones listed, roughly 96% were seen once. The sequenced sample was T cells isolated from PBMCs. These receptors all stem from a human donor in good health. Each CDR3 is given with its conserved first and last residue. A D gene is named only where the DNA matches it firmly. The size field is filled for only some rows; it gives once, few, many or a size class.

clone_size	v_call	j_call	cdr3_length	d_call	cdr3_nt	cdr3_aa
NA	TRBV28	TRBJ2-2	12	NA	TGTGCCAGCAGTTTAGGGCCTCGGGAGCTGTTTTTT	CASSLGPRELFF
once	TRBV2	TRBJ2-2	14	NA	TGTGCCAGCAGTGTACAGGGCGGCACCGGGGAGCTGTTTTTT	CASSVQGGTGELFF
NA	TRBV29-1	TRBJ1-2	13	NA	TGCAGCGTTATGTTCTGGGGGCGGGATGGCTACACCTTC	CSVMFWGRDGYTF
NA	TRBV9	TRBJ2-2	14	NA	TGTGCCAGCAGCGTAAGCTTATCCACCGGGGAGCTGTTTTTT	CASSVSLSTGELFF
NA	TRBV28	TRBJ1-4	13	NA	TGTGCCAGCAGTTCCCAGGGCGGTGAAAAACTGTTTTTT	CASSSQGGEKLFF
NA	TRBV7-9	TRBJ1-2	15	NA	TGTGCCAGCAGCTTATTCCTCCAGGGAAGTTATGGCTACACCTTC	CASSLFLQGSYGYTF
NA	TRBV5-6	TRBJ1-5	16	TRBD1	TGTGCCAGCAGCTTGTTGGACAGGGGGCCTGATCAGCCCCAGCATTTT	CASSLLDRGPDQPQHF
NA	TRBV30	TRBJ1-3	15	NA	TGTGCCTGGAGCGTCCGGAGGGTTGACGGAAACACCATATATTTT	CAWSVRRVDGNTIYF
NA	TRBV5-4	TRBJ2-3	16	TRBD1	TGTGCCAGCAGCCCGGCTCGGGACAGTTTCACAGATACGCAGTATTTT	CASSPARDSFTDTQYF
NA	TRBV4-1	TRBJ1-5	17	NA	TGCGCCAGCAGCCAAGGATCGCCCGGGTTTAGCAATCAGCCCCAGCATTTT	CASSQGSPGFSNQPQHF
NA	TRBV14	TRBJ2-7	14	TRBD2	TGTGCCAGCAGCCAAACTAGCGGGGGTTACGAGCAGTACTTC	CASSQTSGGYEQYF
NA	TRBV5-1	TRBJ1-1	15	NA	TGCGCCAGCAGCGTCGCCGGGTACCTGAACACTGAAGCTTTCTTT	CASSVAGYLNTEAFF
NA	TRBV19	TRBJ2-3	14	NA	TGTGCCAGTAGTCCGGACAGATTCACAGATACGCAGTATTTT	CASSPDRFTDTQYF